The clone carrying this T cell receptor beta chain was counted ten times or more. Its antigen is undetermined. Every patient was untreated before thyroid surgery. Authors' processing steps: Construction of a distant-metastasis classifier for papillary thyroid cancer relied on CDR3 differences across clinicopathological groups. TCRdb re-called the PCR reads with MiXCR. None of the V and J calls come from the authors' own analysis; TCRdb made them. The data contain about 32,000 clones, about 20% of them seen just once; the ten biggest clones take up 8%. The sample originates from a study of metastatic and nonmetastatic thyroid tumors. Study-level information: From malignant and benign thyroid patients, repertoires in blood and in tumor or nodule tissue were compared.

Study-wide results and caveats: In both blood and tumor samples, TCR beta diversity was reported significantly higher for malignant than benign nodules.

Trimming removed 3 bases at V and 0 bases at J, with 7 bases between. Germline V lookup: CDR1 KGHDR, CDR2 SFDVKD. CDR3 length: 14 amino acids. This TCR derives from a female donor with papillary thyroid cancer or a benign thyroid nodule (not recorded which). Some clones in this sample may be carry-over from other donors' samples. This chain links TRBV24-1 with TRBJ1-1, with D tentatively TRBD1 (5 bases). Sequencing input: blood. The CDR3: CATSDRGLNTEAFF. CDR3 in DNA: TGTGCCACCAGTGATCGGGGCTTGAACACTGAAGCTTTCTTT.